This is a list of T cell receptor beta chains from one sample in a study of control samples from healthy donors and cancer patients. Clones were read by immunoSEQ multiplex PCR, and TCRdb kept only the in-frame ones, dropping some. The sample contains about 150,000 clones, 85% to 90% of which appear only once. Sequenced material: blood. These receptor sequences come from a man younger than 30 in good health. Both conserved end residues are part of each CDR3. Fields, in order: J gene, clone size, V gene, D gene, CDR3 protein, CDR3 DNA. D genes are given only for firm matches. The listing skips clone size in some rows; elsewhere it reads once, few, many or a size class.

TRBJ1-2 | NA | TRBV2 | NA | CASEPPWNYGYTF | TGTGCCAGCGAACCCCCCTGGAACTATGGCTACACCTTC
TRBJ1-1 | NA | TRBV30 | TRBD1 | CAWSYRDRDLSEAFF | TGTGCCTGGAGTTACCGGGACAGGGATCTTAGTGAAGCTTTCTTT
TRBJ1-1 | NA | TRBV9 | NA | CASSSSGGSIEAFF | TGTGCCAGCAGCTCCTCGGGGGGAAGTATCGAAGCTTTCTTT
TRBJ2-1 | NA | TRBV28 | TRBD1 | CASSLGQVYNEQFF | TGTGCCAGCAGTCTGGGACAGGTATACAATGAGCAGTTCTTC
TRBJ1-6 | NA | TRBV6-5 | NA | CASSYNPRGSPLHF | TGTGCCAGCAGTTACAATCCAAGAGGGTCACCCCTCCACTTT
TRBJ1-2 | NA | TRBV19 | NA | CASSKGFYGYTF | TGTGCCAGTAGTAAAGGGTTTTATGGCTACACCTTC
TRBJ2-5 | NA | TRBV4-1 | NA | CASSRGLRGETQYF | TGCGCCAGCAGCCGGGGACTTCGGGGAGAGACCCAGTACTTC
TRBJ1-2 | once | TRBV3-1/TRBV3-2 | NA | CASSQVIGGYTF | TGTGCCAGCAGCCAAGTAATAGGGGGCTACACCTTC
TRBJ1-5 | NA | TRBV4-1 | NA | CASSQVFGQPQHF | TGCGCCAGCAGCCAAGTTTTCGGACAGCCCCAGCATTTT
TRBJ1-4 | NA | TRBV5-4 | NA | CASSFSSRGRGNEKLFF | TGTGCCAGCAGCTTTTCAAGTAGAGGACGGGGTAATGAAAAACTGTTTTTT